The sample holds a few counts of the clone carrying this T cell receptor beta chain. What it binds is unknown. The data derive from a study of T cells after posttransplantation cyclophosphamide. Study-wide results and caveats: Skin or GI-infiltrating T cells shared few TRB sequences with blood. TRB clonality was highly associated with recipient CMV seropositivity and reactivation. Donor CD8+ memory clones often dominated recipient blood repertoires at later times.

The related graft donor's blood sample was taken on the day of bone marrow donation. Clones were read by immunoSEQ multiplex PCR, and TCRdb kept only the in-frame ones, dropping some. Of 47,000 or so clones detected, roughly nine tenths appear once; the ten largest clones hold around 2.9%. Per the germline V gene, CDR1 is MGHRA and CDR2 is YSYEKL. Trimming cost V 4 bases and J 6 bases, with 13 bases left between them. CDR3 size: 13 residues. Sequencing used PBMCs. The TCR was taken from a woman aged 45-60 years in good health and a related stem cell transplant donor. The J gene is TRBJ2-7, the V gene TRBV4-1; the D gene is possibly TRBD2 (6 bases). CDR3 bases: TGCGCCAGCAGCCCCGCCTCCGGGAGCGAGCAGTACTTC. Encoded protein: CASSPASGSEQYF.